The 31 T cell receptor beta chains given below trace back to one sample, sequenced in a study of blood T cell repertoires in COVID-19. The data were produced by immunoSEQ multiplex PCR, yet TCRdb's version contains in-frame clones alone and is incomplete. This sample yields approximately 61,000 clones, of which 70% to 90% are seen a single time; more than 14% belongs to the top ten. Sequencing was performed on peripheral blood. The receptor source for this set is a human donor in a cohort sampled during active COVID-19.

The rearrangement joins TRBV6-2 or TRBV6-3 to TRBJ2-7, with no clear D. Per germline, CDR1 MNHEY and CDR2 SVGEGT. This CDR3 is 13 amino acids long. V was pared by 4 bases and J by 7 bases, with 14 bases between. CDR3: CASSWSGPMEQYF. The DNA for the CDR3 is TGTGCCAGCAGTTGGTCCGGTCCCATGGAGCAGTACTTC.

This chain links TRBV6-5 with TRBJ2-7; D is undetermined. The ends were cut back, 6 bases at V and 0 bases at J, with 9 bases in the middle. Per germline, CDR1 MNHEY and CDR2 SVGAGI. This CDR3 contains 13 residues. CDR3 bases: TGTGCCAGCAGGCGGTCTAGCTCCTACGAGCAGTACTTC. This codes for CASRRSSSYEQYF.

The chain carries TRBV13 and TRBJ2-1; TRBD2 matches 7 bases. The germline V gene has CDR1 PRHDT and CDR2 FYEKMQ (reference sequence). The CDR3 totals 19 residues. V trimming: 0 bases; J trimming: 1 base; junction bases outside the gene matches: 12. CDR3 in amino acids: CASSLGGRAARGSYNEQFF. CDR3 in DNA: TGTGCCAGCAGCTTAGGGGGGAGGGCCGCTCGAGGGTCCTACAATGAGCAGTTCTTC.

V and J are TRBV28 and TRBJ1-2; possibly TRBD1 for D (6 bases). This CDR3 region has 14 residues. V dropped 2 bases and J dropped 6 bases, with 13 bases sitting between them. Germline V gene data show CDR1 as MDHEN and CDR2 as SYDVKM. The CDR3 sequence is CASSLGTPRDGYTF. The DNA for the CDR3 is TGTGCCAGCAGTTTAGGGACACCGAGGGATGGCTACACCTTC.

This chain's CDR3 is CASSGLGQGTTGELFF. The CDR3 DNA follows: TGCGCCAGCAGCGGACTTGGACAGGGTACCACCGGGGAGCTGTTTTTT. The V and J genes are TRBV23-1 and TRBJ2-2; 8 bases are shared with TRBD1. TRBV23-1 is an ORF for which the function is uncertain. The CDR3 has 16 residues. Germline trimming cut 6 bases from V and 4 bases from J; bases unmatched to any gene: 10.

This chain joins TRBV28 and TRBJ1-3; D not resolved. The CDR3 is 16 amino acids. V was clipped by 5 bases and J by 0 bases, with 14 bases between them. Germline values: CDR1 MDHEN, CDR2 SYDVKM. CDR3 protein: CASSQATPGSGNTIYF. In DNA, the CDR3 is TGTGCCAGCAGTCAAGCGACTCCCGGCTCTGGAAACACCATATATTTT.

This sequence joins TRBV20-1 and TRBJ2-5; D unresolved. Trimming removed 6 bases from V and 5 bases from J, with 10 bases in between. The CDR3 consists of 11 residues. CDR1 is DFQATT and CDR2 is SNEGSKA in the germline V gene (reference sequence). CDR3 sequence reads: CSANPGETQYF. The DNA for the CDR3 is TGCAGTGCAAACCCCGGGGAGACCCAGTACTTC.

This clone came up once. The V gene is TRBV9, the J gene TRBJ2-7, with D hard to call. The CDR3 has 16 residues. Germline CDR1 reads SGDLS; CDR2 reads YYNGEE. V was clipped by 0 bases and J by 6 bases, with 19 bases between them. This CDR3 reads CASSVAGSTGQSEQYF. DNA for the CDR3: TGTGCCAGCAGCGTAGCTGGCTCGACGGGTCAGTCCGAGCAGTACTTC.

The chain employs TRBV4-2 and TRBJ1-4; D is ambiguous. Per germline, CDR1 LGHNA and CDR2 YNFKEQ. The CDR3 is 14 amino acids. Trimming removed 1 base from V and 4 bases from J, with 7 bases in between. CDR3 protein: CASSQVGSNEKLFF. CDR3 nucleotide sequence: TGTGCCAGCAGCCAAGTCGGGAGTAATGAAAAACTGTTTTTT.

This sequence joins TRBV9 and TRBJ1-5, with 10 bases aligning to TRBD1. Trimming removed 3 bases from V and 6 bases from J; junction bases left unmatched: 6. CDR1 and CDR2 from the germline V gene are SGDLS and YYNGEE. CDR3 length: 15 amino acids. The CDR3 region has the DNA TGTGCCAGCAGCGCGGGACAGGGGAACGGTCAGCCCCAGCATTTT. Amino acids: CASSAGQGNGQPQHF. Full variable domain (rest looked up from reference TRBV9 and TRBJ1-5): DSGVTQTPKHLITATGQRVTLRCSPRSGDLSVYWYQQSLDQGLQFLIQYYNGEERAKGNILERFSAQQFPDLHSELNLSSLELGDSALYFCASSAGQGNGQPQHFGDGTRLSIL.

The rearrangement uses TRBV7-9 and TRBJ2-5, with 10 bases lining up with TRBD2. Germline V lookup: CDR1 SEHNR, CDR2 FQNEAQ (reference sequence). V was clipped by 1 base and J by 5 bases; unmatched bases: 4. The CDR3 runs 15 residues. CDR3 residues: CASSLGSSGSETQYF. In DNA, the CDR3 is TGTGCCAGCAGCTTAGGTTCTAGCGGGAGTGAGACCCAGTACTTC.

This clone is a singleton in its sample. The chain joins TRBV5-1 to TRBJ2-1; 12 nucleotides align to TRBD2. The CDR3 extends over 14 amino acids. Losses at the gene ends were 4 bases for V and 10 bases for J; bases not matched to a gene: 6. The germline V gene has CDR1 SGHRS and CDR2 YFSETQ. The CDR3 region has the DNA TGCGCCAGCAGCCAAGGACTAGCGGGAAACGAGCAGTTCTTC. Translation: CASSQGLAGNEQFF.

This rearrangement joins TRBV15 to TRBJ2-2; 11 bases align to TRBD1. The CDR3 totals 16 residues. CDR1 LNHNV and CDR2 YYDKDF come from the germline V gene (reference sequence). The V segment lost 1 base and the J segment 5 bases; nucleotides outside the gene matches: 3. The CDR3 nucleotides read TGTGCCACCAGCAGAGGGACAGGGGGCGCGACCGGGGAGCTGTTTTTT. Translation gives CATSRGTGGATGELFF.

This clone has only one observation. CDR3 coding DNA: TGCGCCAGCAGCCAAGCCGCACCACTTAATTCACCCCTCCACTTT. Translated: CASSQAAPLNSPLHF. This chain connects TRBV4-3 to TRBJ1-6, with D unclear. Germline V gene data show CDR1 as LGHNA and CDR2 as YSLEER. V lost 1 base to trimming and J lost 6 bases, with 10 bases between them. This CDR3 is 15 amino acids long.

The rearrangement links TRBV27 to TRBJ1-1; D remains unclear. Germline V gene data show CDR1 as MNHEY and CDR2 as SMNVEV (reference sequence). The CDR3 extends over 13 amino acids. Trimming pared 5 bases from V and 1 base from J, leaving 8 bases between. The CDR3 reads CASSDFGNTEAFF. CDR3 coding DNA: TGTGCCAGCAGTGACTTTGGGAACACTGAAGCTTTCTTT.

The gene calls are TRBV4-3 and TRBJ2-5, with D possibly TRBD2 on 5 matching bases. This CDR3 is 14 amino acids long. In germline, CDR1 is LGHNA, CDR2 YSLEER. V shed 0 bases and J shed 5 bases, with 10 bases lying between them. CDR3 sequence (DNA): TGCGCCAGCAGCCAAGATTACTGGAGGGAGACCCAGTACTTC. Translation gives CASSQDYWRETQYF.

The chain employs TRBV5-1 and TRBJ1-6, with 10 bases aligning to TRBD1. J gave up 8 bases and V 4 bases, and 3 bases lay outside the gene matches. Germline V gene data show CDR1 as SGHRS and CDR2 as YFSETQ. This CDR3 is built from 14 residues. The CDR3 DNA follows: TGCGCCAGCAGCCCCGGACAGGGGGATTCACCCCTCCACTTT. Residues: CASSPGQGDSPLHF.

The rearrangement uses TRBV4-3 and TRBJ2-3; D uncertain. Trimming removed 5 bases from V and 6 bases from J, with 12 bases in between. In germline, CDR1 is LGHNA, CDR2 YSLEER. This CDR3 region has 13 residues. The CDR3 loop reads CASSEPVGDTQYF. The DNA for the CDR3 is TGCGCCAGCAGCGAACCGGTCGGGGATACGCAGTATTTT.

V and J are TRBV18 and TRBJ2-7; the D is unclear. The CDR3 contains 14 residues. Germline lookup yields CDR1 KGHSH and CDR2 LQKENI. V lost 6 bases and J lost 0, with 12 bases in between. CDR3 nucleotides: TGTGCCAGCTCCCAAGACTTTAGCTCCTACGAGCAGTACTTC. It is translated as CASSQDFSSYEQYF.

The chain links TRBV10-1 to TRBJ2-1; D unresolved. The length of the CDR3 is 13 residues. CDR1 WNHNN and CDR2 SYGVQD come from the germline V gene (reference sequence). Deletions cut 6 bases from V and 2 bases from J, with 8 bases between. CDR3 residues: CASSSVTYNEQFF. DNA for the CDR3: TGCGCCAGCAGCTCAGTGACCTACAATGAGCAGTTCTTC.

CDR3 region: CASRLQGFYGYTF. CDR3 coding DNA: TGCGCCAGCAGACTTCAGGGGTTCTATGGCTACACCTTC. This rearrangement joins TRBV5-1 to TRBJ1-2, with TRBD1 as a possible D gene (6 bases). From germline, CDR1 is SGHRS and CDR2 YFSETQ. V lost 5 bases to trimming and J lost 4 bases, with 12 bases between them. The CDR3 has 13 amino acids. Supplemented by reference TRBV5-1 and TRBJ1-2, the full variable domain reads KAGVTQTPRYLIKTRGQQVTLSCSPISGHRSVSWYQQTPGQGLQFLFEYFSETQRNKGNFPGRFSGRQFSNSRSEMNVSTLELGDSALYLCASRLQGFYGYTFGSGTRLTVV.

This clone was seen once. The chain is built from TRBV7-9 and TRBJ2-3; D is unresolved. The CDR3 is 14 amino acids. Germline loops: CDR1 SEHNR, CDR2 FQNEAQ (reference sequence). Trimming stripped 1 base from V and 0 bases from J, with 5 bases between. The CDR3 DNA is TGTGCCAGCAGCTTAGGGGCGAGCACAGATACGCAGTATTTT. It is translated as CASSLGASTDTQYF.

This clone turned up a few times. The genes are TRBV5-1 and TRBJ1-1; the D is unclear. Germline CDR1 reads SGHRS; CDR2 reads YFSETQ. The CDR3 sequence is 11 residues long. Trimming took off 6 bases at V and 3 bases at J, with 6 bases between the two ends. Written as DNA, the CDR3 is TGCGCCAGCAAAGGAGACACTGAAGCTTTCTTT. Its protein product is CASKGDTEAFF.

This chain connects TRBV28 to TRBJ1-2; D remains ambiguous. The CDR3 totals 13 residues. Germline loops: CDR1 MDHEN, CDR2 SYDVKM. The ends were cut back, 3 bases at V and 8 bases at J, with 13 bases in the middle. The CDR3 DNA follows: TGTGCCAGCAGTTTCGGGAGCTCAAGGGGCTACACCTTC. It is translated as CASSFGSSRGYTF.

This chain links TRBV7-6 with TRBJ2-7; 11 nucleotides match TRBD1. With 6 bases clipped from V and 0 bases from J, the junction kept 4 bases outside the gene matches. CDR3 length equals 15 residues. The germline V gene has CDR1 SGHVS and CDR2 FNYEAQ. CDR3 loop: CASSPGTGGSYEQYF. Written as DNA, the CDR3 is TGTGCCAGCAGTCCCGGGACAGGGGGCTCCTACGAGCAGTACTTC.

The chain combines TRBV30 with TRBJ1-4; 7 bases are shared with TRBD1. Germline CDR1 GTSNPN, CDR2 SVGIG (reference sequence). The CDR3 covers 13 residues. In DNA form, the CDR3 reads TGTGCAAGTAACAGGGGTGATCGTGAAAAACTGTTTTTT. Translating gives CASNRGDREKLFF.

V and J are TRBV11-1 and TRBJ2-5, with 7 bases aligning to TRBD1. The ends lost 4 bases at V and 9 bases at J; junction bases unmatched: 11. CDR1 and CDR2 from the germline V gene are SGHAT and FQDESV (reference sequence). This CDR3 contains 14 residues. The CDR3 region is CASSWDRGAQAQYF. CDR3 coding DNA: TGTGCCAGCAGCTGGGACAGAGGGGCGCAGGCCCAGTACTTC.

The V and J genes are TRBV18 and TRBJ2-1; 8 bases are a match to TRBD2. The ends lost 0 bases at V and 9 bases at J; junction bases unmatched: 10. The CDR3 runs to 16 residues. CDR1 is KGHSH, CDR2 LQKENI, per germline. CDR3 loop: CASSPPIAGFRSEQFF. DNA of the CDR3: TGTGCCAGCTCACCACCGATAGCGGGATTTCGGAGTGAGCAGTTCTTC.

The V and J genes are TRBV9 and TRBJ2-1, with D possibly TRBD2 on 6 matching bases. Trimming took off 4 bases at V and 15 bases at J, with 23 bases between the two ends. CDR3 size: 14 residues. Germline V gene lookup returns CDR1 SGDLS and CDR2 YYNGEE. CDR3 region: CASSPSARLEALFF. In DNA form, the CDR3 reads TGTGCCAGCAGCCCGTCTGCGCGACTAGAAGCTCTGTTCTTC. Combining the CDR3 with reference TRBV9 and TRBJ2-1 gives the whole variable domain DSGVTQTPKHLITATGQRVTLRCSPRSGDLSVYWYQQSLDQGLQFLIQYYNGEERAKGNILERFSAQQFPDLHSELNLSSLELGDSALYFCASSPSARLEALFFGPGTRLTVL.

CDR3 sequence: CASRLAGTSSYEQYF. DNA of the CDR3: TGTGCCAGCAGGCTAGCGGGTACTAGCTCCTACGAGCAGTACTTC. This chain links TRBV11-3 with TRBJ2-7, with 8 bases that match TRBD2. CDR1 is SGHNT, CDR2 YENEEA, per germline. The CDR3 has 15 amino acids. V lost 6 bases and J lost 0; bases outside the gene matches: 7.

The chain links TRBV28 to TRBJ2-5, with 8 positions matching TRBD1. This CDR3 contains 14 residues. Looked up from germline, CDR1 is MDHEN and CDR2 is SYDVKM. Trimming removed 10 bases from V and 5 bases from J; junction bases left unmatched: 12. CDR3 DNA: TGTGCCACTACACCCAGGGGGCTGGACGAGACCCAGTACTTC. The encoded protein is CATTPRGLDETQYF.